The 5 T cell receptor beta chains listed next were all sequenced from one sample in a study of CD8 T cells in Susac syndrome. RNA totalling about 0.5 to 1 ug underwent reverse transcription with random hexamers. TCRdb reprocessed the immunoSEQ multiplex PCR reads via MiXCR and lists one record per CDR3 protein. Of roughly 140,000 distinct CDR3 sequences detected, approximately 94% appear once; the ten largest clones hold 0.2% to 0.25%. Sequencing input: CD8+ T cells from PBMCs. These TCRs come from a human donor with multiple sclerosis.

The chain employs TRBV20-1 and TRBJ2-7; no clear D. This CDR3 has 12 amino acids. Germline CDR1 reads DFQATT; CDR2 reads SNEGSKA (reference sequence). Trimming cost V 4 bases and J 4 bases, with 11 bases left between them. CDR3: CSAMDGWYEQYF. The DNA for the CDR3 is TGCAGTGCTATGGACGGTTGGTACGAGCAGTACTTC.

The V and J genes are TRBV29-1 and TRBJ1-1; tentatively, D is TRBD1 (6 bases). V shed 6 bases and J shed 0 bases, with 11 bases lying between them. The CDR3 spans 13 residues. Looked up from germline, CDR1 is SQVTM and CDR2 is ANQGSEA. CDR3 nucleotides: TGCAGCGTCGAGACAGGAATGAACACTGAAGCTTTCTTT. Amino acids: CSVETGMNTEAFF.

This clonotype was seen only a few times. J is TRBJ2-3 and V is TRBV14; no reliable D call. The germline CDR1 and CDR2 sequences are SGHDN and FVKESK. The CDR3 runs to 14 residues. V shed 6 bases and J shed 0 bases, with 10 bases lying between them. Written as DNA, the CDR3 is TGTGCCAGCAGAGGAGCGCGTAGCACAGATACGCAGTATTTT. It yields the protein CASRGARSTDTQYF.

V is TRBV7-8 and J is TRBJ2-1; D remains unclear. Germline CDR1 reads SGHVS; CDR2 reads FQNEAQ. Trimming shortened V by 6 bases and J by 7 bases, and 7 bases separated the two germline ends. This CDR3 contains 11 residues. The CDR3 DNA is TGTGCCAGCAGTCTTACGAATGAGCAGTTCTTC. Residues: CASSLTNEQFF. Using reference TRBV7-8 and TRBJ2-1 for the parts outside the CDR3, the full variable domain is GAGVSQSPRYKVAKRGQDVALRCDPISGHVSLFWYQQALGQGPEFLTYFQNEAQLDKSGLPSDRFFAERPEGSVSTLKIQRTQQEDSAVYLCASSLTNEQFFGPGTRLTVL.

In its sample, this clonotype was seen a few times. The genes are TRBV27 and TRBJ2-7, with D maybe TRBD1 (6 bases). Germline CDR1 is MNHEY and CDR2 is SMNVEV (reference sequence). Trimming removed 2 bases at V and 3 bases at J, with 11 bases between. The CDR3 spans 14 residues. The DNA for the CDR3 is TGTGCCAGCAGTTTACGCAGGGGCGGCTACGAGCAGTACTTC. This gives the protein CASSLRRGGYEQYF.